The present TCR beta chain was sequenced within a study of CD8 T cells in Susac syndrome. Reverse transcription used roughly 0.45 to 1 ug RNA and random hexamers. MiXCR, run by TCRdb on the immunoSEQ multiplex PCR reads, gives a single entry per CDR3 protein. The data contain 250,000 to 300,000 distinct CDR3 sequences, around 91% of them seen just once; the ten biggest clones take up approximately 0.18%. Trimming shortened V by 5 bases and J by 8 bases, and 9 bases separated the two germline ends. Germline V gene data show CDR1 as MGHRA and CDR2 as YSYEKL. The CDR3 length is 12 residues. Sequencing was performed on CD8+ T cells from PBMCs. The TCR sequence derives from a human donor with multiple sclerosis. This chain links TRBV4-1 with TRBJ1-4; no definite D call. CDR3 DNA sequence: TGCGCCAGCAGCGGGCAAGCGGAAAAACTGTTTTTT. Amino acid sequence: CASSGQAEKLFF.